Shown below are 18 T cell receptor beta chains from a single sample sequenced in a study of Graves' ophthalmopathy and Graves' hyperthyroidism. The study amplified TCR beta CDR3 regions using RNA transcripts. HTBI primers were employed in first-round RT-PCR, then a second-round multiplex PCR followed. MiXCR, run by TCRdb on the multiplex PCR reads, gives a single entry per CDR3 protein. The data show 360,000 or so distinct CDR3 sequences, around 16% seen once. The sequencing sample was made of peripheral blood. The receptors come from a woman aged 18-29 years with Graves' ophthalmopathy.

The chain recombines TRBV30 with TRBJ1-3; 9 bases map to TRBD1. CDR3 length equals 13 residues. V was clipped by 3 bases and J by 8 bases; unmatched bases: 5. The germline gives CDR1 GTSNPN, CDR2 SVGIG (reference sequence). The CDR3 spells CAWRTGGGYTIYF. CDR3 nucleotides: TGTGCCTGGAGGACAGGGGGAGGGTACACCATATATTTT.

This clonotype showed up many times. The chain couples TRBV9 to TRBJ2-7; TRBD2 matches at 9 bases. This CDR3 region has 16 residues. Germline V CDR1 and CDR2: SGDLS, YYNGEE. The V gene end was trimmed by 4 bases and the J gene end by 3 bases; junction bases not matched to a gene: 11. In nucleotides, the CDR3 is TGTGCCAGCAGCAACCCCCGTGGTAGCGGGAGCTACGAGCAGTACTTC. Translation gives CASSNPRGSGSYEQYF.

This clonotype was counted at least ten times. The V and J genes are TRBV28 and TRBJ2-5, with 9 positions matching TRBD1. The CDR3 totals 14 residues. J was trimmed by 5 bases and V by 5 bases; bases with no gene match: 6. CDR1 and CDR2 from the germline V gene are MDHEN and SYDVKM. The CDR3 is CASSRTGVGETQYF. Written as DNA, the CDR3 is TGTGCCAGCAGTCGGACAGGGGTGGGCGAGACCCAGTACTTC.

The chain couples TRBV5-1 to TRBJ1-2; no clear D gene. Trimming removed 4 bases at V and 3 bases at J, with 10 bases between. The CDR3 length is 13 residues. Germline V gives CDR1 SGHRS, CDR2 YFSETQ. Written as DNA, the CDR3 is TGCGCCAGCAGCCTGGATGCGGACTATGGCTACACCTTC. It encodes CASSLDADYGYTF.

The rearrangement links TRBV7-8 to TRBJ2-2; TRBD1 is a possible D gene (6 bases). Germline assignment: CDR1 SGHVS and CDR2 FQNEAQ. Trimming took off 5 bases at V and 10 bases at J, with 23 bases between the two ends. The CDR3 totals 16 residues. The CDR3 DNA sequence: TGTGCCAGCAGCCGAGGGGACACCCGTGGGAGCGCGGAGCTGTTTTTT. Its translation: CASSRGDTRGSAELFF.

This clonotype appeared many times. The DNA for the CDR3 is TGTGCCAGCAGCGGGGGGGTGGAGCCCCTCCACTTT. Translated, it gives CASSGGVEPLHF. The rearrangement uses TRBV9 and TRBJ1-6; D is possibly TRBD1 (5 bases). Germline V gene data show CDR1 as SGDLS and CDR2 as YYNGEE. The CDR3 has 12 amino acids. V gave up 3 bases and J gave up 13 bases, with 11 bases separating them.

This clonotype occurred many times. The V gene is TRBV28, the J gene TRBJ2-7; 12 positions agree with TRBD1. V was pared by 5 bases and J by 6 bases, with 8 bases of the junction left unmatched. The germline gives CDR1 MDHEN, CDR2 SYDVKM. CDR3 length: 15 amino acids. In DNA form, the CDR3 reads TGTGCCAGCAGTGTCCCCCGGGACAGGGGGCTCGAGCAGTACTTC. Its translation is CASSVPRDRGLEQYF. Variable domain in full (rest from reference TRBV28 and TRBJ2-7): DVKVTQSSRYLVKRTGEKVFLECVQDMDHENMFWYRQDPGLGLRLIYFSYDVKMKEKGDIPEGYSVSREKKERFSLILESASTNQTSMYLCASSVPRDRGLEQYFGPGTRLTVT.

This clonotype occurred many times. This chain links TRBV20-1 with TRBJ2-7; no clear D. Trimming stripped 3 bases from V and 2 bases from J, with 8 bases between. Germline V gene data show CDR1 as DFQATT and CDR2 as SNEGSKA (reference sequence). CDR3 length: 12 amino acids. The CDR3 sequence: CSARTEPYEQYF. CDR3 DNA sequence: TGCAGTGCTAGGACGGAGCCCTACGAGCAGTACTTC.

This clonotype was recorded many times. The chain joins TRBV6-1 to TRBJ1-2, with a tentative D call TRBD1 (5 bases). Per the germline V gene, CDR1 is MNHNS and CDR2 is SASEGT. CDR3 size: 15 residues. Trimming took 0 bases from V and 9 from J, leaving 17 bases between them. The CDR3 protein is CASSEAGPAADSYTF. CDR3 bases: TGTGCCAGCAGTGAAGCGGGACCGGCTGCAGATAGCTACACCTTC.

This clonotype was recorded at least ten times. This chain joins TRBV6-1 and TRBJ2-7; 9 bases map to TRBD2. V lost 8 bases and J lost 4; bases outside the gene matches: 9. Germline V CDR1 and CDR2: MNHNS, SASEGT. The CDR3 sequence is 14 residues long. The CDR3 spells CASALGSGSYEQYF. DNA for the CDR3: TGTGCCAGCGCTCTTGGTAGCGGGAGTTACGAGCAGTACTTC.

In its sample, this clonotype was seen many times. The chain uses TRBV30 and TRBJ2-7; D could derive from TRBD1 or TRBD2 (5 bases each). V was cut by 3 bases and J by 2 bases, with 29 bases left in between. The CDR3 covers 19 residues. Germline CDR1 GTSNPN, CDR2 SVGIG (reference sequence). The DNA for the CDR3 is TGTGCCTGGAGCCTTATTACTCCATCTGGGACGGAAAATCCCTACGAGCAGTACTTC. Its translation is CAWSLITPSGTENPYEQYF.

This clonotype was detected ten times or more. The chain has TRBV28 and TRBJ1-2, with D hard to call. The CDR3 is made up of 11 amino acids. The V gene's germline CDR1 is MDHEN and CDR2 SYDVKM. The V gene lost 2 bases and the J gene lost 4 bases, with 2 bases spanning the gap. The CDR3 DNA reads TGTGCCAGCAGTTTACGCTATGGCTACACCTTC. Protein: CASSLRYGYTF.

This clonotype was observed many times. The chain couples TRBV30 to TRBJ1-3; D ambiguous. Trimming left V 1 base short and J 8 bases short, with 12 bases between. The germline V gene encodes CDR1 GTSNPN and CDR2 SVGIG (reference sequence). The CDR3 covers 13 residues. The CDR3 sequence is CAWSANGWDTIYF. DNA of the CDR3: TGTGCCTGGAGTGCTAACGGGTGGGACACCATATATTTT.

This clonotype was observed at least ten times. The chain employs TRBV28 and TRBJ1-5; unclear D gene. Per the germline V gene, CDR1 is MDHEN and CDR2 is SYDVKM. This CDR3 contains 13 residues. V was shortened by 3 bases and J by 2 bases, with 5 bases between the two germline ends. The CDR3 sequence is CASSFDGNQPQHF. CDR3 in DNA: TGTGCCAGCAGTTTCGACGGCAATCAGCCCCAGCATTTT. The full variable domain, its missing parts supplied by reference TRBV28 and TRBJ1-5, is DVKVTQSSRYLVKRTGEKVFLECVQDMDHENMFWYRQDPGLGLRLIYFSYDVKMKEKGDIPEGYSVSREKKERFSLILESASTNQTSMYLCASSFDGNQPQHFGDGTRLSIL.

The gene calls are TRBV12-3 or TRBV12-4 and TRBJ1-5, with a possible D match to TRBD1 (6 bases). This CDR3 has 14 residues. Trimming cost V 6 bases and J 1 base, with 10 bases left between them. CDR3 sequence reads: CASSQGHSNQPQHF. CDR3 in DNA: TGTGCCAGCAGCCAGGGACACAGCAATCAGCCCCAGCATTTT.

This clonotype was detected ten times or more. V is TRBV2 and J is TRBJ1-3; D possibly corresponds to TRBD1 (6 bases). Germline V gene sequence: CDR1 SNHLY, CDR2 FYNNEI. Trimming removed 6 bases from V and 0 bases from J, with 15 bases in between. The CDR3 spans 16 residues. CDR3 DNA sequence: TGTGCCAGCAGCCGGGGGGGGCCAGACTCTGGAAACACCATATATTTT. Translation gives CASSRGGPDSGNTIYF.

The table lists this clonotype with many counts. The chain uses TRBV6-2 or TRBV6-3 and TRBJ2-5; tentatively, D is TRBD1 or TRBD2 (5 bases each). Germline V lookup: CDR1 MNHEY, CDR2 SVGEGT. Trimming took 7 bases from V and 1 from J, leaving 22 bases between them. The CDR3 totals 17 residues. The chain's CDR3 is CASTLGAERGFQETQYF. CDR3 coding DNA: TGTGCCAGCACCTTAGGAGCGGAGAGGGGCTTCCAAGAGACCCAGTACTTC.

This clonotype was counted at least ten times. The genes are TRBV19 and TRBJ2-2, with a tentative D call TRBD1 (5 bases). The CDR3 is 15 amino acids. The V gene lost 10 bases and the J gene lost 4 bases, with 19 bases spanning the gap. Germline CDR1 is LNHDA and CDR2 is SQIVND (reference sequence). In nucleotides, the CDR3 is TGTGCCACCACACTCTTTTGGGGCGGCACCGGGGAGCTGTTTTTT. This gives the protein CATTLFWGGTGELFF.